This is a list of T cell receptor beta chains from one sample in a study of post-analysis software for immune sequencing data. TCRdb fed the PCR reads into MiXCR, producing one record per CDR3 protein. The table lists 750,000 to 900,000 distinct CDR3 sequences, 46% of them singletons. The sample comprised blood. These receptors all stem from a girl aged 10 to 17 with multiple sclerosis. CDR3s include the opening cysteine and the closing phenylalanine or tryptophan. A D gene is named only where the DNA matches it firmly. The size field is filled for only some rows; it gives once, few, many or a size class.

CDR3 protein	CDR3 DNA	clone size	D gene	J gene	V gene
CSALSGRAYEQYF	TGCAGTGCTCTGAGCGGGAGGGCCTACGAGCAGTACTTC	few	TRBD2	TRBJ2-7	TRBV20-1
CASSLGTGTSNEQFF	TGTGCCAGCAGCTTAGGAACCGGGACTTCAAATGAGCAGTTCTTC	-	-	TRBJ2-1	TRBV7-9
CASSWSEGETQYF	TGTGCCAGCAGCTGGAGCGAGGGGGAGACCCAGTACTTC	-	-	TRBJ2-5	TRBV7-3
CASSFVLQENGQFF	TGTGCCAGCAGTTTTGTCCTTCAGGAAAATGGGCAGTTCTTC	-	-	TRBJ2-1	TRBV12-3/TRBV12-4
CSARAEGQGGSGYTF	TGCAGTGCTAGAGCCGAGGGACAGGGGGGTTCCGGCTACACCTTC	few	TRBD1	TRBJ1-2	TRBV20-1
CATRMSSGANVLTF	TGTGCCACCAGAATGAGCTCTGGGGCCAACGTCCTGACTTTC	few	-	TRBJ2-6	TRBV15
CASSSPGQGRKLFF	TGTGCCAGCAGTTCACCCGGACAGGGCAGAAAACTGTTTTTT	-	TRBD1	TRBJ1-4	TRBV27
CASSWVTGGRNEKLFF	TGCGCCAGCAGCTGGGTTACAGGGGGAAGGAATGAAAAACTGTTTTTT	-	TRBD1	TRBJ1-4	TRBV5-1
CASSVAGTGLYEQYF	TGTGCCAGCAGCGTAGCGGGGACAGGACTATACGAGCAGTACTTC	few	TRBD1	TRBJ2-7	TRBV9
CSARGYRHHNEQFF	TGCAGTGCTAGGGGATACAGGCACCACAATGAGCAGTTCTTC	few	-	TRBJ2-1	TRBV20-1
CASSLGGVANYGYTF	TGCGCCAGCAGCTTGGGGGGTGTAGCTAACTATGGCTACACCTTC	few	-	TRBJ1-2	TRBV5-1
CASSRLMPGQETQYF	TGTGCCAGCAGCCGACTCATGCCGGGGCAAGAGACCCAGTACTTC	few	-	TRBJ2-5	TRBV7-2
CASSSRQSIAKNIQYF	TGTGCCAGCAGTTCCAGACAGTCCATAGCCAAAAACATTCAGTACTTC	few	-	TRBJ2-4	TRBV12-3/TRBV12-4
CATSRDRVPNQVFNYEQYF	TGTGCCACCAGCAGAGATAGGGTCCCCAATCAGGTCTTCAACTACGAGCAGTACTTC	few	-	TRBJ2-7	TRBV15
CASSESGAGAFNEQFF	TGTGCCAGCAGTGAATCCGGGGCGGGAGCTTTCAATGAGCAGTTCTTC	-	TRBD2	TRBJ2-1	TRBV2
CASTPGQGLETQYF	TGTGCCAGCACTCCGGGACAGGGGTTAGAGACCCAGTACTTC	-	TRBD1	TRBJ2-5	TRBV7-2
CASSSVPGGDIQYF	TGCGCCAGCAGCTCCGTCCCAGGGGGGGACATTCAGTACTTC	-	-	TRBJ2-4	TRBV5-1
CASRSTSGSDNEQFF	TGTGCCAGCAGGTCGACTAGCGGCTCCGACAATGAGCAGTTCTTC	-	TRBD2	TRBJ2-1	TRBV11-1
CASSLAGINTEAFF	TGTGCCAGCAGCTTGGCGGGGATCAACACTGAAGCTTTCTTT	-	-	TRBJ1-1	TRBV11-2
CVSSLSSRGGGNNEQFF	TGTGTCAGCAGTTTATCTTCTCGCGGCGGGGGAAACAATGAGCAGTTCTTC	-	TRBD2	TRBJ2-1	TRBV12-3/TRBV12-4
CASSFTGGAGPGYTF	TGTGCCAGCAGTTTCACAGGGGGCGCTGGACCTGGCTACACCTTC	-	TRBD1	TRBJ1-2	TRBV12-3/TRBV12-4
CSARAVGGLAGGLGSYNEQFF	TGCAGTGCTAGAGCTGTAGGAGGTCTAGCGGGAGGTCTGGGCTCCTACAATGAGCAGTTCTTC	few	TRBD2	TRBJ2-1	TRBV20-1
CASSFGLAFSTDTQYF	TGTGCCAGCAGTTTCGGACTAGCCTTTTCAACAGATACGCAGTATTTT	few	TRBD2	TRBJ2-3	TRBV12-3/TRBV12-4
CASSKIGGRTEAFF	TGTGCCAGCAGCAAGATAGGGGGTCGCACTGAAGCTTTCTTT	-	-	TRBJ1-1	TRBV28
CASSLEWGRGQRPYNEQFF	TGTGCCAGCAGTTTAGAATGGGGGCGGGGACAGAGACCCTACAATGAGCAGTTCTTC	-	-	TRBJ2-1	TRBV12-3/TRBV12-4
CASSQDKMGLAGGPDEQYF	TGTGCCAGCAGCCAAGATAAGATGGGGCTAGCGGGAGGGCCGGACGAGCAGTACTTC	-	TRBD2	TRBJ2-7	TRBV4-2
CASSFSPGISSYNEQFF	TGTGCCAGCAGTTTCAGTCCGGGGATTTCCTCCTACAATGAGCAGTTCTTC	-	-	TRBJ2-1	TRBV12-3/TRBV12-4
CASSVYRELRVQETQYF	TGTGCCAGCAGTGTATACCGGGAACTGAGGGTCCAAGAGACCCAGTACTTC	-	-	TRBJ2-5	TRBV6-1
CAISGLAPDTQYF	TGTGCCATCAGTGGACTAGCCCCAGATACGCAGTATTTT	-	TRBD2	TRBJ2-3	TRBV10-3
CASSLHSLNTEAFF	TGTGCCAGCAGTTTACACAGCCTGAACACTGAAGCTTTCTTT	-	-	TRBJ1-1	TRBV12-3/TRBV12-4
CVSSPRDTEAFF	TGTGTCAGCAGCCCCAGAGACACTGAAGCTTTCTTT	-	-	TRBJ1-1	TRBV25-1
CSAYTRTSYNEQFF	TGCAGTGCATACACTAGGACCTCCTACAATGAGCAGTTCTTC	-	-	TRBJ2-1	TRBV20-1
CAISESSLGSGANVLTF	TGTGCCATCAGTGAGTCATCTTTGGGGTCTGGGGCCAACGTCCTGACTTTC	-	-	TRBJ2-6	TRBV10-3
CASSYFSVPGEQFF	TGTGCCAGCAGTTACTTTTCGGTTCCAGGGGAGCAGTTCTTC	-	-	TRBJ2-1	TRBV6-5
CASSLGGSRSYNEQFF	TGTGCCAGCAGCTTAGGTGGGAGCCGCTCCTACAATGAGCAGTTCTTC	-	-	TRBJ2-1	TRBV7-2
CASSSGLDYNETQYF	TGCGCCAGCAGCTCCGGACTAGACTACAATGAGACCCAGTACTTC	-	TRBD2	TRBJ2-5	TRBV5-1
CASSFAAAVYEQYF	TGTGCCAGCAGTTTCGCGGCAGCAGTTTACGAGCAGTACTTC	few	-	TRBJ2-7	TRBV12-3/TRBV12-4
CASSPWGGTTYEQYF	TGTGCCAGCAGCCCCTGGGGGGGGACCACCTACGAGCAGTACTTC	few	TRBD2	TRBJ2-7	TRBV5-5